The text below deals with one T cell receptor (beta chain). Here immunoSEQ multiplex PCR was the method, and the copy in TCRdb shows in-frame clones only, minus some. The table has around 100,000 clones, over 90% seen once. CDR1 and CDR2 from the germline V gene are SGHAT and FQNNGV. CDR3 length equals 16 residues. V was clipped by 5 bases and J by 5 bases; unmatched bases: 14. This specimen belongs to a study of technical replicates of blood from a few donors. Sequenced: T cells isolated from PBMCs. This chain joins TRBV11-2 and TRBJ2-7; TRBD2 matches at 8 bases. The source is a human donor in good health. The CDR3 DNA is TGTGCCAGCAGCCCGATCCGTGGACTAGCCGCGGACGAGCAGTACTTC. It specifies CASSPIRGLAADEQYF.